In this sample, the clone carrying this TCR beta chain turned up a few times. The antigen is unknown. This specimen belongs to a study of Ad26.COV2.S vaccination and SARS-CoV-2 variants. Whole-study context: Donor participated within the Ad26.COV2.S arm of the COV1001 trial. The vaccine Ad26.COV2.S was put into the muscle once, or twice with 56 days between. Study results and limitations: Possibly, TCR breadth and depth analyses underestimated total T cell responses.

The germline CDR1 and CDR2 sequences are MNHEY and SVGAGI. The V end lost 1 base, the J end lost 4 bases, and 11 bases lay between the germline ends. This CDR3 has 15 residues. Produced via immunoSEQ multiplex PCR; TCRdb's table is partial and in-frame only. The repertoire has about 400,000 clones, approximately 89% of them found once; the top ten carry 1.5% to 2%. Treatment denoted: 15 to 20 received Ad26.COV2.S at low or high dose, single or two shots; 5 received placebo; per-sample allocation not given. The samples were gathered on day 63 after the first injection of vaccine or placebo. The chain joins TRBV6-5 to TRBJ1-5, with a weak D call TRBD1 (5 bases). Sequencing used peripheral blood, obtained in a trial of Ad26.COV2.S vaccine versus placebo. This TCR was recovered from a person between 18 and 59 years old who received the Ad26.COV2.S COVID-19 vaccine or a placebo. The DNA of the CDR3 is TGTGCCAGCAGTTACTGGGGGATCGGGAATCAGCCCCAGCATTTT. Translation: CASSYWGIGNQPQHF.